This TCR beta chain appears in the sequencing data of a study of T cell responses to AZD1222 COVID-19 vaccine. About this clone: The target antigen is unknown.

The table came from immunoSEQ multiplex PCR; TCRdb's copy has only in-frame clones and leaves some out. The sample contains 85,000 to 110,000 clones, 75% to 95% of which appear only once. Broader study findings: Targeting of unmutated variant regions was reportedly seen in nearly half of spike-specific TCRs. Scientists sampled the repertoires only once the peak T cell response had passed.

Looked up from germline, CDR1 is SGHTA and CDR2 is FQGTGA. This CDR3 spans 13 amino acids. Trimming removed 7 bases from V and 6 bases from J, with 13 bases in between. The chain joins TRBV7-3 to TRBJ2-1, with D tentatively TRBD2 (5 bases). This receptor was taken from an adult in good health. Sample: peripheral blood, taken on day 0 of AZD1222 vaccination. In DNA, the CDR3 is TGTGCCAGCACCACCTTCGAGGGCAATGAGCAGTTCTTC. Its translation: CASTTFEGNEQFF.